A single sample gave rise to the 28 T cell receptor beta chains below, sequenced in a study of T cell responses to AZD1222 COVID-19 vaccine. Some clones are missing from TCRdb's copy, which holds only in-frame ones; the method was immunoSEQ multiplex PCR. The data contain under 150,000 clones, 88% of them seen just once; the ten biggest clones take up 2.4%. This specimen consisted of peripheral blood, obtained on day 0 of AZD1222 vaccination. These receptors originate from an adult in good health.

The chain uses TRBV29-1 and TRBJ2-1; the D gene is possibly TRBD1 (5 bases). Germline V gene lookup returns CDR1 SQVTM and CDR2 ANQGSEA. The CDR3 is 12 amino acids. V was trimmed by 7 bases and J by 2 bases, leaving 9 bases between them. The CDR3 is CSADRTYNEQFF. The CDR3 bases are TGCAGCGCCGACAGAACCTACAATGAGCAGTTCTTC.

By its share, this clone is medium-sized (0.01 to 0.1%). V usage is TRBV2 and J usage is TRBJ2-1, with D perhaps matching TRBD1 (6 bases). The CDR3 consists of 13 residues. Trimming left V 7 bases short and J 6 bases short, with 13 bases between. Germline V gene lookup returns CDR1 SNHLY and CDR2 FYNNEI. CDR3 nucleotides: TGTGCCAGCACAGGGGAAGATGGCAATGAGCAGTTCTTC. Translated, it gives CASTGEDGNEQFF. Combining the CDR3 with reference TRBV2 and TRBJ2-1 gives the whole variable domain EPEVTQTPSHQVTQMGQEVILRCVPISNHLYFYWYRQILGQKVEFLVSFYNNEISEKSEIFDDQFSVERPDGSNFTLKIRSTKLEDSAMYFCASTGEDGNEQFFGPGTRLTVL.

The CDR3 region is CASNLGLFNEQFF. The CDR3 nucleotides read TGTGCCAGCAATCTAGGCCTCTTCAATGAGCAGTTCTTC. J is TRBJ2-1 and V is TRBV2; D ambiguous. The germline gives CDR1 SNHLY, CDR2 FYNNEI. V lost 7 bases and J lost 6, with 13 bases in between. The length of the CDR3 is 13 residues.

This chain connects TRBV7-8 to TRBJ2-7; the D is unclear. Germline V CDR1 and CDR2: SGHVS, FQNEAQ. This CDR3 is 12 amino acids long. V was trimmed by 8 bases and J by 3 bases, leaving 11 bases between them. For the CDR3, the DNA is TGTGCCAGCGGTCACCAGGACTACGAGCAGTACTTC. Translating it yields CASGHQDYEQYF.

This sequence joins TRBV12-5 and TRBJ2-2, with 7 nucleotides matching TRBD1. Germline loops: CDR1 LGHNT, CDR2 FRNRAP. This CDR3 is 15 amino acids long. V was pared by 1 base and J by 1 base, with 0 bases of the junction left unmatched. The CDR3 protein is CASGLGQGNTGELFF. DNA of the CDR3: TGTGCTAGTGGTTTGGGACAGGGGAACACCGGGGAGCTGTTTTTT.

The CDR3 region has the DNA TGTGCCAGCAGTTTAAGTTACTACGAGCAGTACTTC. Encoded protein: CASSLSYYEQYF. This rearrangement joins TRBV28 to TRBJ2-7, with D unresolved. Germline CDR1 is MDHEN and CDR2 is SYDVKM. This CDR3 region has 12 residues. The germline V and J ends were trimmed by 2 bases and 3 bases, with 5 bases remaining between them.

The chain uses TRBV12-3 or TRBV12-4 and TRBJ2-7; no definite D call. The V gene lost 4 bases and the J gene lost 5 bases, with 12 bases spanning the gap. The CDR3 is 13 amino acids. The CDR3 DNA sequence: TGTGCCAGCAGTTCGTCGTGGTTGAACGAGCAGTACTTC. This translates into CASSSSWLNEQYF.

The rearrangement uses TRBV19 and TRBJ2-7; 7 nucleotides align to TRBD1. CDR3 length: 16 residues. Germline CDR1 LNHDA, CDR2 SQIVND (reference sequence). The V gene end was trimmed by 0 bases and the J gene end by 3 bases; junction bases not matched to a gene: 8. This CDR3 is CASSIETTGLHYEQYF. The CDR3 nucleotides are TGTGCCAGTAGTATAGAGACGACAGGGCTACACTACGAGCAGTACTTC.

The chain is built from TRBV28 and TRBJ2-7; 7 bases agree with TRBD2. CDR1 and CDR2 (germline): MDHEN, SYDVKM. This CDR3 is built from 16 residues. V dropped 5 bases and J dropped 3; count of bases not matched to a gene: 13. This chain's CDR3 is CASSPVGVAGLYEQYF. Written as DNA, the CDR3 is TGTGCCAGCAGTCCCGTAGGGGTAGCGGGCCTCTACGAGCAGTACTTC.

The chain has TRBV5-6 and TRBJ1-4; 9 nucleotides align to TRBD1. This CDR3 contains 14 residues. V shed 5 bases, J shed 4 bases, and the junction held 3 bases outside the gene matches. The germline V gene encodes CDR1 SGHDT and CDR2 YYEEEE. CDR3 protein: CASSRTGVNEKLFF. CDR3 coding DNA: TGTGCCAGCAGTCGGACAGGGGTTAATGAAAAACTGTTTTTT.

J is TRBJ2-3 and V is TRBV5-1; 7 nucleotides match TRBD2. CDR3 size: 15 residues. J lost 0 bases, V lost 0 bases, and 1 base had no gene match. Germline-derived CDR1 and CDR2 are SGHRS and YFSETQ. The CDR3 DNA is TGCGCCAGCAGCTTGGGACTAGCTAGCACAGATACGCAGTATTTT. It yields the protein CASSLGLASTDTQYF.

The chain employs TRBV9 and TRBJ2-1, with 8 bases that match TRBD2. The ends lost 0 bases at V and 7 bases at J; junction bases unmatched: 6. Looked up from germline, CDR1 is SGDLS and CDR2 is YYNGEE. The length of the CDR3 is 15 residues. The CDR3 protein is CASSVAGGPQNEQFF. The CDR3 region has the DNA TGTGCCAGCAGCGTAGCGGGAGGGCCGCAGAATGAGCAGTTCTTC. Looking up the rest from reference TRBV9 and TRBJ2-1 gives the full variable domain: DSGVTQTPKHLITATGQRVTLRCSPRSGDLSVYWYQQSLDQGLQFLIQYYNGEERAKGNILERFSAQQFPDLHSELNLSSLELGDSALYFCASSVAGGPQNEQFFGPGTRLTVL.

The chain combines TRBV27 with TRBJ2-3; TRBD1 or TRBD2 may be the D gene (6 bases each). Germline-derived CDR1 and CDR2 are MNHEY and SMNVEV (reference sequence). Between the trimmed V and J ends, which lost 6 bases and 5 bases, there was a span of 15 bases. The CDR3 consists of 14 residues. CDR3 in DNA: TGTGCCAGCAGACACGAAGGGGGAGGAGATACGCAGTATTTT. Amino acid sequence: CASRHEGGGDTQYF.

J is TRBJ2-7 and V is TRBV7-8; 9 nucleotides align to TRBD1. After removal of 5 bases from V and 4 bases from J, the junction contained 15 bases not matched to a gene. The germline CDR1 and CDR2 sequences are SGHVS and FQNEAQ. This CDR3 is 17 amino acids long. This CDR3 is CASSPRVGGQGTYEQYF. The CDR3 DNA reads TGTGCCAGCAGCCCCAGGGTCGGTGGACAGGGGACGTACGAGCAGTACTTC.

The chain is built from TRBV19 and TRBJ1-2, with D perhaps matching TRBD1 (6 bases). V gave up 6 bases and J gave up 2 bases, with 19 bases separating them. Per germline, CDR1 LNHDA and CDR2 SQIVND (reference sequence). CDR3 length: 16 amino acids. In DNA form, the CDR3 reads TGTGCCAGTAGAAAGATAACAGGGAACCCAAACTATGGCTACACCTTC. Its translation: CASRKITGNPNYGYTF.

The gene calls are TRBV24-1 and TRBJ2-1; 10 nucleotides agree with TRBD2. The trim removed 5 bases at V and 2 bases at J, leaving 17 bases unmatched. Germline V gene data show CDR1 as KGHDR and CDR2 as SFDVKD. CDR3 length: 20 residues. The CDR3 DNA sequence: TGTGCCACCAGTGGGTTTCGGACTAGCGGAGCCGAGGGTACCTACAATGAGCAGTTCTTC. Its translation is CATSGFRTSGAEGTYNEQFF.

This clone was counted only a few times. The CDR3 here is CATSRDQGGLAGSNEQFF. CDR3 nucleotide sequence: TGTGCCACCAGCAGAGATCAAGGCGGGCTAGCGGGGAGCAATGAGCAGTTCTTC. This chain connects TRBV15 to TRBJ2-1, with 9 bases identical to TRBD2. Germline CDR1 LNHNV, CDR2 YYDKDF (reference sequence). The CDR3 runs 18 residues. With 0 bases clipped from V and 6 bases from J, the junction kept 12 bases outside the gene matches. Filled out from reference TRBV15 and TRBJ2-1, the complete variable domain reads DAMVIQNPRYQVTQFGKPVTLSCSQTLNHNVMYWYQQKSSQAPKLLFHYYDKDFNNEADTPDNFQSRRPNTSFCFLDIRSPGLGDTAMYLCATSRDQGGLAGSNEQFFGPGTRLTVL.

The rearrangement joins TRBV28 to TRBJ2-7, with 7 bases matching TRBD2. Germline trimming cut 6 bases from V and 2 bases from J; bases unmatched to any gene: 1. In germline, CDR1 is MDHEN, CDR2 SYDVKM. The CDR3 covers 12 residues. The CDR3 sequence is CASRGGAYEQYF. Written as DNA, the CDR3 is TGTGCCAGCAGGGGGGGGGCCTACGAGCAGTACTTC.

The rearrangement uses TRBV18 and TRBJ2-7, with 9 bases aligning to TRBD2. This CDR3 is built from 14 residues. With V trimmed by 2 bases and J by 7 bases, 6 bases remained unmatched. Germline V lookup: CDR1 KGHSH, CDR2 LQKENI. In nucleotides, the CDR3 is TGTGCCAGCTCACCAAGGCGGGAGGGCGGAGAGCAGTACTTC. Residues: CASSPRREGGEQYF.

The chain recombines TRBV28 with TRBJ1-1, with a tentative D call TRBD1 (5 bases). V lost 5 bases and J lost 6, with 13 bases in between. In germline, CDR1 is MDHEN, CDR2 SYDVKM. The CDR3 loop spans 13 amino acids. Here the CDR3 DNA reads TGTGCCAGCAGTCTCCCCGGGGGGGCTGAAGCTTTCTTT. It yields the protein CASSLPGGAEAFF.

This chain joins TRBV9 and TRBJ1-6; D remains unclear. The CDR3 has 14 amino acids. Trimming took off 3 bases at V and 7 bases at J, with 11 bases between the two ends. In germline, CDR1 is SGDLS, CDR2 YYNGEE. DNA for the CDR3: TGTGCCAGCAGCGCAAGTTTGTCGAATTCACCCCTCCACTTT. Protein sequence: CASSASLSNSPLHF. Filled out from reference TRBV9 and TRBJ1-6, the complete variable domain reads DSGVTQTPKHLITATGQRVTLRCSPRSGDLSVYWYQQSLDQGLQFLIQYYNGEERAKGNILERFSAQQFPDLHSELNLSSLELGDSALYFCASSASLSNSPLHFGNGTRLTVT.

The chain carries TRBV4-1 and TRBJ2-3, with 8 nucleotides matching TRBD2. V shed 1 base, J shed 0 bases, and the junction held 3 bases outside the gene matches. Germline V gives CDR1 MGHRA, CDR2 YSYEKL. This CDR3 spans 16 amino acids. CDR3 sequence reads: CASSQGGGPSTDTQYF. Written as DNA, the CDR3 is TGCGCCAGCAGCCAAGGCGGGGGGCCTAGCACAGATACGCAGTATTTT.

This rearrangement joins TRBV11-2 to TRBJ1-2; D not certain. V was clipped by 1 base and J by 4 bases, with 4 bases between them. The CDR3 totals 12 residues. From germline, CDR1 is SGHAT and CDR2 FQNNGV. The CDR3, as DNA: TGTGCCAGCAGCTTAGGGACCTATGGCTACACCTTC. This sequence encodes CASSLGTYGYTF.

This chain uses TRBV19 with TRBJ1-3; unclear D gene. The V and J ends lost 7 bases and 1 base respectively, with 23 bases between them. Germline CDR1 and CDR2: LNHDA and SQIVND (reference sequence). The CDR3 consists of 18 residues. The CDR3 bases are TGTGCCAGTACTCAATACCCGGGCCCGCTTTCGTCTGGAAACACCATATATTTT. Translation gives CASTQYPGPLSSGNTIYF.

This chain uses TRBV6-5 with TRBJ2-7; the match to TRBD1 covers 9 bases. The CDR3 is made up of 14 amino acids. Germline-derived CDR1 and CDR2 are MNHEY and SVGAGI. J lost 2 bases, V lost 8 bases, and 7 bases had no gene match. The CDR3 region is CASYGTGKAYEQYF. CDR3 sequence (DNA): TGTGCCAGCTATGGGACAGGGAAAGCCTACGAGCAGTACTTC.

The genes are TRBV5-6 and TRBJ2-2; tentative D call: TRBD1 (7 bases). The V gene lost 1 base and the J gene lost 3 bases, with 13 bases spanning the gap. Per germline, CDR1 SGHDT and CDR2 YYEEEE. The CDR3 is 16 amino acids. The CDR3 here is CASSLMRRGDTGELFF. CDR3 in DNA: TGTGCCAGCAGCTTGATGCGCAGGGGGGACACCGGGGAGCTGTTTTTT. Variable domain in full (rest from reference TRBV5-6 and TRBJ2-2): DAGVTQSPTHLIKTRGQQVTLRCSPKSGHDTVSWYQQALGQGPQFIFQYYEEEERQRGNFPDRFSGHQFPNYSSELNVNALLLGDSALYLCASSLMRRGDTGELFFGEGSRLTVL.

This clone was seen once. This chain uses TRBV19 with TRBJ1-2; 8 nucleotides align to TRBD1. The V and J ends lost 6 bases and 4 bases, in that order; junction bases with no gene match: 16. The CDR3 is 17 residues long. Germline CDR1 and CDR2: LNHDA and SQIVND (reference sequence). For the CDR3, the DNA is TGTGCCAGTAGCCCATCCCCGCAGGGGGCTTACGGCTATGGCTACACCTTC. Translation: CASSPSPQGAYGYGYTF.

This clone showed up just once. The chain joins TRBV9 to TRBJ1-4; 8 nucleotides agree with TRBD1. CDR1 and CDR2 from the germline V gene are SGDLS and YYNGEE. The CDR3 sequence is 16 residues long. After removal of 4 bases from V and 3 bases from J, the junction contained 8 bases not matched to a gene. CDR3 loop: CASSSSPGQANEKLFF. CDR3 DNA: TGTGCCAGCAGCTCTAGCCCGGGACAGGCTAATGAAAAACTGTTTTTT.